The 22 T cell receptor beta chains presented below share a single source sample, sequenced in a study of blood T cell repertoires in COVID-19. TCRdb's copy holds only in-frame clones and misses some; the assay was immunoSEQ multiplex PCR. Here the sample spans some 190,000 clones, more than 65% being singletons. The sample taken for sequencing was PBMCs or T cells enriched from blood (not recorded which). The receptors shown here come from a woman aged 50 to 60 with acute COVID-19.

CDR3: CASSYTGGTNTGELFF. As DNA, the CDR3 is TGTGCCAGCAGTTACACAGGGGGAACGAACACCGGGGAGCTGTTTTTT. The chain joins TRBV6-5 to TRBJ2-2, with 8 bases lining up with TRBD1. In germline, CDR1 is MNHEY, CDR2 SVGAGI. The J segment lost 0 bases and the V segment lost 2 bases, leaving 2 bases of the junction unmatched. CDR3 length: 16 residues.

The genes are TRBV5-1 and TRBJ1-1; no clear D gene. Germline V lookup: CDR1 SGHRS, CDR2 YFSETQ. Trimming left V 0 bases short and J 0 bases short, with 15 bases between. This CDR3 comprises 17 residues. CDR3 in amino acids: CASSLVPTAPMNTEAFF. The DNA for the CDR3 is TGCGCCAGCAGCTTGGTCCCCACAGCTCCCATGAACACTGAAGCTTTCTTT.

The V gene is TRBV5-1, the J gene TRBJ1-3; D is uncertain. V was clipped by 0 bases and J by 2 bases, with 6 bases between them. The CDR3 is made up of 14 amino acids. The V gene's germline CDR1 is SGHRS and CDR2 YFSETQ. CDR3: CASSLGGAGNTIYF. The CDR3 DNA follows: TGCGCCAGCAGCTTGGGCGGGGCTGGAAACACCATATATTTT.

This chain joins TRBV5-1 and TRBJ2-7; 7 bases map to TRBD1. Germline V lookup: CDR1 SGHRS, CDR2 YFSETQ. The J segment lost 2 bases and the V segment lost 4 bases, leaving 9 bases of the junction unmatched. The CDR3 has 15 residues. The CDR3 DNA sequence: TGCGCCAGCAGCCCCCGACAGGGAAGCACCTACGAGCAGTACGTC. Protein: CASSPRQGSTYEQYV.

The J gene is TRBJ2-1, the V gene TRBV27; 8 bases map to TRBD2. Germline V CDR1 and CDR2: MNHEY, SMNVEV (reference sequence). This CDR3 spans 15 amino acids. The ends lost 3 bases at V and 5 bases at J; junction bases unmatched: 6. The DNA of the CDR3 is TGTGCCAGCAGTTTGCCGGGACTAGGTCACAATGAGCAGTTCTTC. This encodes CASSLPGLGHNEQFF.

The V gene is TRBV28, the J gene TRBJ1-2; the match to TRBD1 covers 11 bases. The germline V gene encodes CDR1 MDHEN and CDR2 SYDVKM. V was pared by 5 bases and J by 8 bases, with 10 bases of the junction left unmatched. The CDR3 runs to 15 residues. CDR3 amino acids: CASSLDRTGGRGYTF. Written as DNA, the CDR3 is TGTGCCAGCAGTCTCGACCGGACAGGGGGCCGGGGCTACACCTTC.

The V call is TRBV4-2, the J call TRBJ1-5, with TRBD1 as a possible D gene (6 bases). The CDR3 loop spans 17 amino acids. V lost 1 base and J 5 bases, leaving 18 bases between the germline ends. Germline lookup yields CDR1 LGHNA and CDR2 YNFKEQ. In DNA form, the CDR3 reads TGTGCCAGCAGCCAAGTCGGGCCAGGGGTCACCCATCAGCCCCAGCATTTT. Translation gives CASSQVGPGVTHQPQHF.

There are a few counts of this clone. This rearrangement joins TRBV6-5 to TRBJ2-7, with D maybe TRBD1 (7 bases). CDR3 length: 15 amino acids. Germline assignment: CDR1 MNHEY and CDR2 SVGAGI. The V end was cut by 6 bases, the J end by 2 bases, with 17 bases between. The CDR3 loop reads CASSQWGDSPYEQYV. The CDR3 coding sequence is TGTGCCAGCAGCCAATGGGGGGACAGTCCCTACGAGCAGTACGTC.

Only one count was recorded for this clone. Lacking the conserved final phenylalanine or tryptophan, this CDR3 likely reflects a read error. No DNA is shown, since the ends of the CDR3 on it are uncertain; the CDR3 is the one TCRdb lists. The chain joins TRBV12-3 or TRBV12-4 to TRBJ1-2; TRBD1 was called by the table and not checked on the DNA. The CDR3 has 12 residues if both end residues are counted. CDR3 sequence: CASRPGQGVLRL.

V and J are TRBV5-4 and TRBJ2-7, with 9 bases identical to TRBD2. This CDR3 has 16 amino acids. Per germline, CDR1 SGHNT and CDR2 YYREEE (reference sequence). V dropped 0 bases and J dropped 3; count of bases not matched to a gene: 7. The CDR3 reads CASSLDGASGVYEQYV. CDR3 bases: TGTGCCAGCAGCTTGGATGGCGCTAGCGGGGTCTACGAGCAGTACGTC.

CDR3 region: CASSPQYGNEKLFF. The CDR3 nucleotides read TGTGCCAGCTCACCGCAATACGGGAATGAAAAACTGTTTTTT. This chain connects TRBV18 to TRBJ1-4, with D uncertain. Looked up from germline, CDR1 is KGHSH and CDR2 is LQKENI. This CDR3 region has 14 residues. Trimming took off 3 bases at V and 5 bases at J, with 10 bases between the two ends. Supplemented by reference TRBV18 and TRBJ1-4, the full variable domain reads NAGVMQNPRHLVRRRGQEARLRCSPMKGHSHVYWYRQLPEEGLKFMVYLQKENIIDESGMPKERFSAEFPKEGPSILRIQQVVRGDSAAYFCASSPQYGNEKLFFGSGTQLSVL.

V usage is TRBV11-3 and J usage is TRBJ2-5; D is perhaps TRBD1 (6 bases). V was pared by 1 base and J by 5 bases, with 11 bases between. From germline, CDR1 is SGHNT and CDR2 YENEEA. There are 14 residues in the CDR3. This CDR3 is CASSLGYREETQYF. As DNA, the CDR3 is TGTGCCAGCAGCTTAGGGTACAGGGAGGAGACCCAGTACTTC.

The rearrangement uses TRBV12-3 or TRBV12-4 and TRBJ1-1; a weak D match, TRBD1 (5 bases). This CDR3 is built from 13 residues. Trimming left V 6 bases short and J 5 bases short, with 13 bases between. The CDR3 spells CASSPGGKTEAFF. The CDR3 DNA is TGTGCCAGCAGCCCGGGGGGGAAAACTGAAGCTTTCTTT.

V and J are TRBV19 and TRBJ1-5, with 9 positions matching TRBD1. Germline CDR1 LNHDA, CDR2 SQIVND (reference sequence). V was clipped by 7 bases and J by 0 bases; unmatched bases: 13. The CDR3 consists of 18 residues. CDR3 DNA: TGTGCCAGTACCTTCGCCGGGACAGGGTTTCTTAGCAATCAGCCCCAGCATTTT. This encodes CASTFAGTGFLSNQPQHF.

V is TRBV6-2 or TRBV6-3 and J is TRBJ1-1; 8 bases are a match to TRBD1. The CDR3 is 16 residues long. Germline V gene sequence: CDR1 MNHEY, CDR2 SVGEGT. Germline trimming cut 2 bases from V and 5 bases from J; bases unmatched to any gene: 10. CDR3 bases: TGTGCCAGCAGTTACCCCGACAGGGGACAATCGACTGAAGCTTTCTTT. Protein sequence: CASSYPDRGQSTEAFF.

The chain couples TRBV4-1 to TRBJ1-1; no definite D call. The germline V gene encodes CDR1 MGHRA and CDR2 YSYEKL. The CDR3 loop spans 14 amino acids. Trimming cost V 5 bases and J 1 base, with 11 bases left between them. The CDR3 sequence is CASSFGLENTEAFF. The CDR3 bases are TGCGCCAGCAGCTTCGGACTGGAGAACACTGAAGCTTTCTTT.

This clone was detected once. The J gene is TRBJ2-5, the V gene TRBV24-1, with 9 bases lining up with TRBD1. V lost 7 bases, J lost 5 bases, and 10 bases stayed unmatched. This CDR3 region has 15 residues. Germline V gene sequence: CDR1 KGHDR, CDR2 SFDVKD. CDR3 sequence: CATRSEPGTGETQYF. The DNA for the CDR3 is TGTGCCACCAGATCAGAACCCGGGACAGGGGAGACCCAGTACTTC.

The rearrangement joins TRBV5-6 to TRBJ2-7, with D perhaps TRBD1 (6 bases). The germline gives CDR1 SGHDT, CDR2 YYEEEE. The CDR3 has 15 residues. The germline V and J ends were trimmed by 2 bases and 3 bases, with 15 bases remaining between them. CDR3 protein: CASSFGTGQDYEQYV. Written as DNA, the CDR3 is TGTGCCAGCAGCTTCGGCACAGGGCAGGACTACGAGCAGTACGTC.

The chain has TRBV7-9 and TRBJ1-1; D is unresolved. There are 12 residues in the CDR3. Per germline, CDR1 SEHNR and CDR2 FQNEAQ (reference sequence). The ends were cut back, 6 bases at V and 11 bases at J, with 16 bases in the middle. The CDR3 bases are TGTGCCAGCAGGAAAGGAGGTTCGTGGGCTTTCTTT. Its translation is CASRKGGSWAFF.

The rearrangement joins TRBV29-1 to TRBJ1-3, with D maybe TRBD1 (6 bases). CDR1 and CDR2 from the germline V gene are SQVTM and ANQGSEA. The CDR3 extends over 15 amino acids. Between the trimmed V and J ends, which lost 6 bases and 3 bases, there was a span of 18 bases. The CDR3: CSVESDRGGGNTIYF. CDR3 bases: TGCAGCGTGGAATCGGACAGAGGGGGTGGAAACACCATATATTTT.

The chain links TRBV7-9 to TRBJ1-2; 8 nucleotides agree with TRBD1. In germline, CDR1 is SEHNR, CDR2 FQNEAQ (reference sequence). Trimming cost V 8 bases and J 4 bases; bases outside gene matches: 9. There are 14 residues in the CDR3. For the CDR3, the DNA is TGTGCCAGCCGTCTCGGACAGGGAGGCTATGGCTACACCTTC. Encoded protein: CASRLGQGGYGYTF.

The chain carries TRBV3-1 (or the pseudogene TRBV3-2) and TRBJ1-3; TRBD1 matches at 7 bases. The CDR3 length is 18 residues. V was clipped by 6 bases and J by 1 base; unmatched bases: 15. Per the germline V gene, CDR1 is LGHDT and CDR2 is YNNKEL (reference sequence). Written as DNA, the CDR3 is TGTGCCAGCAGTCAAACTCCCACCGGCAGGGGGTCTGGAAACACCATATATTTT. Protein sequence: CASSQTPTGRGSGNTIYF.